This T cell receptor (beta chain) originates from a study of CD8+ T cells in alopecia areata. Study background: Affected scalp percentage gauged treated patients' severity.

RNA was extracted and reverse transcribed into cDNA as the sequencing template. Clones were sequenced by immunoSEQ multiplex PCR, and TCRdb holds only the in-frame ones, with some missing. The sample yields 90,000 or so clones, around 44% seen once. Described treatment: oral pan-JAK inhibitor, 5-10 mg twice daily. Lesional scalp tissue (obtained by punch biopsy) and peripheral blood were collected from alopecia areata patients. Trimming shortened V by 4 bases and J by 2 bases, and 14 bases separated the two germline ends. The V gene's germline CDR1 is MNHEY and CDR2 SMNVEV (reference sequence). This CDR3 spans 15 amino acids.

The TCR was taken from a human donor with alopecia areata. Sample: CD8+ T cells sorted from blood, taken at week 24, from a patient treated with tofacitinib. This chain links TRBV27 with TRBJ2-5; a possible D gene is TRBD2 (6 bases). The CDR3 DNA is TGTGCCAGCAGTTACTCGACTAGTTGGCAAGAGACCCAGTACTTC. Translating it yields CASSYSTSWQETQYF.